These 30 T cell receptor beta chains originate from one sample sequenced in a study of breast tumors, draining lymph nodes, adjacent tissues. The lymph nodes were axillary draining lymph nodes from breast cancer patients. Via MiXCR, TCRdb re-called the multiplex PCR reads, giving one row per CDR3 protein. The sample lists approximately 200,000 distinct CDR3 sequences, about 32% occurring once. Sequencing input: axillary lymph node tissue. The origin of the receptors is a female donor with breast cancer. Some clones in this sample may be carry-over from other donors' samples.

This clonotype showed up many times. The chain's CDR3 is CASSLSGGHDQPQHF. CDR3 DNA sequence: TGCGCCAGCAGCTTGTCAGGGGGGCATGATCAGCCCCAGCATTTT. The rearrangement uses TRBV5-1 and TRBJ1-5; 7 nucleotides agree with TRBD1. V gave up 1 base and J gave up 5 bases; unmatched junction bases: 6. Germline CDR1 SGHRS, CDR2 YFSETQ. This CDR3 comprises 15 residues.

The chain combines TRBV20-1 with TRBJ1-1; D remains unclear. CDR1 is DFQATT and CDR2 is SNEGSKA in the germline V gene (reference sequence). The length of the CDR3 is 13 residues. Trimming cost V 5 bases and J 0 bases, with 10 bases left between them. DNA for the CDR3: TGCAGTGCTTTACTGGAGGTGAACACTGAAGCTTTCTTT. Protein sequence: CSALLEVNTEAFF.

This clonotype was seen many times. The CDR3 sequence: CASSFFGASGGTRGQYF. The CDR3 coding sequence is TGTGCCAGCAGCTTCTTTGGCGCTAGCGGGGGGACTCGCGGGCAGTACTTC. The chain joins TRBV5-4 to TRBJ2-7; 11 nucleotides align to TRBD2. Losses at the gene ends were 2 bases for V and 9 bases for J; bases not matched to a gene: 16. CDR3 length: 17 residues. Germline CDR1 reads SGHNT; CDR2 reads YYREEE (reference sequence).

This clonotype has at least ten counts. The CDR3 region has the DNA TGCGCCAGCAGCTTGGTCGGGAGTTGGAGCACAGATACGCAGTATTTT. Protein sequence: CASSLVGSWSTDTQYF. V and J are TRBV5-1 and TRBJ2-3; D is possibly TRBD2 (6 bases). The CDR3 totals 16 residues. Trimming stripped 0 bases from V and 0 bases from J, with 11 bases between. From germline, CDR1 is SGHRS and CDR2 YFSETQ.

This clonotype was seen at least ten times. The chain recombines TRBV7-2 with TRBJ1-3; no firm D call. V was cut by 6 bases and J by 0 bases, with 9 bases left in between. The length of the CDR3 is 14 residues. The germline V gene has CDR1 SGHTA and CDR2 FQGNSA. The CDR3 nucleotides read TGTGCCAGCAGTCGGACCCTCTCTGGAAACACCATATATTTT. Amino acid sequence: CASSRTLSGNTIYF. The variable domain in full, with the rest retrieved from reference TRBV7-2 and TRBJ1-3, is GAGVSQSPSNKVTEKGKDVELRCDPISGHTALYWYRQSLGQGLEFLIYFQGNSAPDKSGLPSDRFSAERTGGSVSTLTIQRTQQEDSAVYLCASSRTLSGNTIYFGEGSWLTVV.

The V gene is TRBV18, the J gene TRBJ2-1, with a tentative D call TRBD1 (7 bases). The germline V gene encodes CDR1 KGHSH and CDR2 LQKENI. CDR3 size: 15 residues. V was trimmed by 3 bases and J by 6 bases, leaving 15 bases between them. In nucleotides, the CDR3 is TGTGCCAGCTCACCTTCAGGGGGGCTGAGCAATGAGCAGTTCTTC. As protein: CASSPSGGLSNEQFF.

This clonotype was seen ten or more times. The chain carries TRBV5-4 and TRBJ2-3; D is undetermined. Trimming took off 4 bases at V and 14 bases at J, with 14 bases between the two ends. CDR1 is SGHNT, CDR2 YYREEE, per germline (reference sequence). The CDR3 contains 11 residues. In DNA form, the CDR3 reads TGTGCCAGCAGCCCCGGTCCCAGGTGGTATTTT. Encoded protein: CASSPGPRWYF.

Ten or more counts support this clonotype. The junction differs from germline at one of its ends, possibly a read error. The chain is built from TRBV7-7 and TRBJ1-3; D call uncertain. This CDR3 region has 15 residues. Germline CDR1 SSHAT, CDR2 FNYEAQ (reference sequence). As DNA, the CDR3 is TGTGCTAGCAGCGGCACCCCGGGATCCCGAAACACCATATATTTT. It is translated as CASSGTPGSRNTIYF. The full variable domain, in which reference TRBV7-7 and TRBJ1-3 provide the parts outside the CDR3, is GAGVSQSPRYKVTKRGQDVTLRCDPISSHATLYWYQQALGQGPEFLTYFNYEAQPDKSGLPSDRFSAERPEGSISTLTIQRTEQRDSAMYRCASSGTPGSRNTIYFGEGSWLTVV.

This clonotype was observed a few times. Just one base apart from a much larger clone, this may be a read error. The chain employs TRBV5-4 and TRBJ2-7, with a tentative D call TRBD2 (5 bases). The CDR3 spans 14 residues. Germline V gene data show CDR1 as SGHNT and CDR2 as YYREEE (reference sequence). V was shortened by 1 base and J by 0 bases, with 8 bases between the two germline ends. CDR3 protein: CASSLSGPSYEQYF. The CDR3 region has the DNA TGTGCCAGCAGCTTGAGCGGACCCTCCTACGAGCAGTACTTC.

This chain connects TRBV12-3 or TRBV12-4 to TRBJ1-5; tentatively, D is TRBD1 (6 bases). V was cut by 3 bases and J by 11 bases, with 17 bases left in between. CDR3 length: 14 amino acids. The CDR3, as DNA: TGTGCCAGCAGTTTGCAGGGGTCCCAAGAGACCCAGCATTTT. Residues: CASSLQGSQETQHF.

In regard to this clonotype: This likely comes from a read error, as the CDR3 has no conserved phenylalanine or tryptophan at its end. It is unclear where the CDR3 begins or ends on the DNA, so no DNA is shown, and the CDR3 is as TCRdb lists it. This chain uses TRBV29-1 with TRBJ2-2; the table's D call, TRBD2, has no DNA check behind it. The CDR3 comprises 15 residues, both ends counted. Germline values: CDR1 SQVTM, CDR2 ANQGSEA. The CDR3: CSVRLAGMNTGELMS.

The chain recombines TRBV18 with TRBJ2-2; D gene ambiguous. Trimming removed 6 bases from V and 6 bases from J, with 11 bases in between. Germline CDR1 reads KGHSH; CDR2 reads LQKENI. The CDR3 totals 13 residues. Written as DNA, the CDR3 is TGTGCCAGCTCCCCGTCCAGCGCCGGGGAGCTGTTTTTT. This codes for CASSPSSAGELFF.

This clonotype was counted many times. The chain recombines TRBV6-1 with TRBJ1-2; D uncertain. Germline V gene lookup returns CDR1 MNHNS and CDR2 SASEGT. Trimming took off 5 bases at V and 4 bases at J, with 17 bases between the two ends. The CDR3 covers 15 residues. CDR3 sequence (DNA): TGTGCCAGCAGTCCGGCTGGCCCGGAGATCTATGGCTACACCTTC. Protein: CASSPAGPEIYGYTF.

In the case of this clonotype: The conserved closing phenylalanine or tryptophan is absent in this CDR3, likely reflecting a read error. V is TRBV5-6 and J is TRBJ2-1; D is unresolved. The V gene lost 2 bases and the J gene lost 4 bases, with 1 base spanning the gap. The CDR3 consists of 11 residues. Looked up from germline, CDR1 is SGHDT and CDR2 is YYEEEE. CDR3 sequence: CASSLYNEQFL. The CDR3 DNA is TGTGCCAGCAGCTTATACAATGAGCAGTTCCTC.

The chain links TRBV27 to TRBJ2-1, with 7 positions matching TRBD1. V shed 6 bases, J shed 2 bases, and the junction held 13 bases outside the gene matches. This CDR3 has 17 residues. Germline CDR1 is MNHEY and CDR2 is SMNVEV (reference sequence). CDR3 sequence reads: CASSKGLVGQTYNEQFF. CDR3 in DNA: TGTGCCAGCAGCAAAGGGTTGGTGGGACAGACCTACAATGAGCAGTTCTTC.

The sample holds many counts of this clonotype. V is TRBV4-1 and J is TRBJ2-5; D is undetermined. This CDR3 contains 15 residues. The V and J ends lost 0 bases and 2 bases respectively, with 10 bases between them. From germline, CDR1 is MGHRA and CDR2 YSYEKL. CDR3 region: CASSQEGRVQETQYF. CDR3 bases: TGCGCCAGCAGCCAAGAAGGACGGGTACAAGAGACCCAGTACTTC.

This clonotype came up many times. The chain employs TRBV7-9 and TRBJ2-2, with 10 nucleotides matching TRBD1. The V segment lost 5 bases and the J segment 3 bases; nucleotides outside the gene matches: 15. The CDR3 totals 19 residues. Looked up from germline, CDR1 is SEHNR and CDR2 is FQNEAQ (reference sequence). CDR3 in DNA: TGTGCCAGCAGCCAACGGGCCCGGACAGGGGGAAAGTACACCGGGGAGCTGTTTTTT. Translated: CASSQRARTGGKYTGELFF.

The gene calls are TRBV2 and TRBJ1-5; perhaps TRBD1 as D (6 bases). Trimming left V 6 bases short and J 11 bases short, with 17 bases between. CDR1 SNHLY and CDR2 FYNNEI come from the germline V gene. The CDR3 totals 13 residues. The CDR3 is CASSVEGGETQHF. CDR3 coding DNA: TGTGCCAGCAGCGTGGAAGGGGGGGAGACCCAGCATTTT. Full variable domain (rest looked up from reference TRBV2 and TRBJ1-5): EPEVTQTPSHQVTQMGQEVILRCVPISNHLYFYWYRQILGQKVEFLVSFYNNEISEKSEIFDDQFSVERPDGSNFTLKIRSTKLEDSAMYFCASSVEGGETQHFGDGTRLSIL.

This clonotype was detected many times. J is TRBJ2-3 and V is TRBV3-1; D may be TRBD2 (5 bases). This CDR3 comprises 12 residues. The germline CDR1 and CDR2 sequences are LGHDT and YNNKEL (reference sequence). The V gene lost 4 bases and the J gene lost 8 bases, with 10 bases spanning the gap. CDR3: CASSPPSGTQYF. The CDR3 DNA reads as TGTGCCAGCAGCCCCCCCAGCGGTACGCAGTATTTT.

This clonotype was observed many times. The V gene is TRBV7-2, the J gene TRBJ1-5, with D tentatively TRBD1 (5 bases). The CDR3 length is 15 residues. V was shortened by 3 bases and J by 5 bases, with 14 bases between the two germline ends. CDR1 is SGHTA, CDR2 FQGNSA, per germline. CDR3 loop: CASSLNPGGYQPQHF. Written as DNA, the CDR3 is TGTGCCAGCAGCTTGAACCCCGGGGGATATCAGCCCCAGCATTTT.

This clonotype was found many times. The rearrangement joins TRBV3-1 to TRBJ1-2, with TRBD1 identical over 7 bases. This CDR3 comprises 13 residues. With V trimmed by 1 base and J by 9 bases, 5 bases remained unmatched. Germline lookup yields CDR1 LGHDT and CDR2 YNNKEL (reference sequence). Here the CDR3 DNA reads TGTGCCAGCAGCCAAGGGCAGGGGGTGAGCTACACCTTC. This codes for CASSQGQGVSYTF.

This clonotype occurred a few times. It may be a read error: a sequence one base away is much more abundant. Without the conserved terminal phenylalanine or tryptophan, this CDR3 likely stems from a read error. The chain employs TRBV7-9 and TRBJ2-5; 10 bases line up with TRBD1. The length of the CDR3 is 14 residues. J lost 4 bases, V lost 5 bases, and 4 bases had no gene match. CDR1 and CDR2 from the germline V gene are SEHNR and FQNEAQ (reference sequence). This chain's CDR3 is CASSARTGGETQYL. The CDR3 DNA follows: TGTGCCAGCAGCGCACGGACAGGGGGAGAGACCCAGTACCTC.

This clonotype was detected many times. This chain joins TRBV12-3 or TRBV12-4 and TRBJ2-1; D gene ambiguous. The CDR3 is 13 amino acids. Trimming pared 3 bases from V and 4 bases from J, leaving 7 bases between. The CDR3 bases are TGTGCCAGCAGTTTTACAGCTTACAATGAGCAGTTCTTC. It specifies CASSFTAYNEQFF.

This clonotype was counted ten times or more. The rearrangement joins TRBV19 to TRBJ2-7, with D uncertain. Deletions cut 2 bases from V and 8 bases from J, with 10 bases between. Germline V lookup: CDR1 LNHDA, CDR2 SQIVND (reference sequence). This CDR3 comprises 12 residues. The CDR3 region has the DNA TGTGCCAGTAGTATATGGGGAAACAAGCAGTACTTC. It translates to CASSIWGNKQYF.

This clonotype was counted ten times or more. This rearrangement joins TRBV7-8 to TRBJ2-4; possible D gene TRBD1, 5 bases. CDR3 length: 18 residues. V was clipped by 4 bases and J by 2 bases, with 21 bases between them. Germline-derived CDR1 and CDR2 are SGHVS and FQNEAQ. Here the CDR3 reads CASSYSRHPQGTKNIQYF. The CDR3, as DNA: TGTGCCAGCAGCTATTCCCGCCACCCCCAGGGTACCAAAAACATTCAGTACTTC.

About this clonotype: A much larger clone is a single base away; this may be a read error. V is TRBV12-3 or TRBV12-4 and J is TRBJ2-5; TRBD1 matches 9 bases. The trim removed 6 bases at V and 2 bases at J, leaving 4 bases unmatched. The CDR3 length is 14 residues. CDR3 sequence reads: CASRNDRGQETQYF. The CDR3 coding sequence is TGTGCCAGCAGAAACGACAGGGGGCAAGAGACCCAGTACTTC.

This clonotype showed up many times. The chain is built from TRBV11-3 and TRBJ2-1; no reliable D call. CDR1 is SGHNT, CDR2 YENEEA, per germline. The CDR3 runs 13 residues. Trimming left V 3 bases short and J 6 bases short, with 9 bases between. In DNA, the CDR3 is TGTGCCAGCAGCTTCTCCAATTTCAATGAGCAGTTCTTC. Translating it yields CASSFSNFNEQFF.

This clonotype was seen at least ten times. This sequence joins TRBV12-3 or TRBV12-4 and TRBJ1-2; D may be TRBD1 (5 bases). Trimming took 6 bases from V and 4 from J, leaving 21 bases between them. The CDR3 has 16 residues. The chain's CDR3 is CASSPSRSRDGYGYTF. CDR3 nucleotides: TGTGCCAGCAGCCCCTCGAGGTCCAGGGATGGCTATGGCTACACCTTC.

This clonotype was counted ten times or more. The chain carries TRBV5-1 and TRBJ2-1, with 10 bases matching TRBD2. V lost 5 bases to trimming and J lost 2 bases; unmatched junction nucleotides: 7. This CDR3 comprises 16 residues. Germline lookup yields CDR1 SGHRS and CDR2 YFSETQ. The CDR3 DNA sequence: TGCGCCAGCAGTCGGACTAGCGGCCCAGCCTACAATGAGCAGTTCTTC. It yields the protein CASSRTSGPAYNEQFF. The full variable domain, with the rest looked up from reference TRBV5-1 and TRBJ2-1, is KAGVTQTPRYLIKTRGQQVTLSCSPISGHRSVSWYQQTPGQGLQFLFEYFSETQRNKGNFPGRFSGRQFSNSRSEMNVSTLELGDSALYLCASSRTSGPAYNEQFFGPGTRLTVL.

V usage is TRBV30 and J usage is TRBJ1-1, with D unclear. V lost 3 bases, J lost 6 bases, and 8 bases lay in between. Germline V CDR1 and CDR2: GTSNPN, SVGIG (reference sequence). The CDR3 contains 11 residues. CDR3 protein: CAWRVSAEAFF. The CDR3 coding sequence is TGTGCCTGGAGGGTCTCCGCTGAAGCTTTCTTT.